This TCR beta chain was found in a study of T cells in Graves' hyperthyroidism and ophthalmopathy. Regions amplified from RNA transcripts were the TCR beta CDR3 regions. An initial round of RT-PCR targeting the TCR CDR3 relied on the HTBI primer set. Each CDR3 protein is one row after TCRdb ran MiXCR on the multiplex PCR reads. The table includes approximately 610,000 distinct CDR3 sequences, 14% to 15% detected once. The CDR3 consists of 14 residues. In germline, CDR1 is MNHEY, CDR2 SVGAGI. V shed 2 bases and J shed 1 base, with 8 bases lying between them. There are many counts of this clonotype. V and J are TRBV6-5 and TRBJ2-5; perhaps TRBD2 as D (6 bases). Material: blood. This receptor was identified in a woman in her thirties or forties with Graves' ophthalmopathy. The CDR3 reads CASSYGTSQETQYF. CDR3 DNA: TGTGCCAGCAGTTACGGGACTTCCCAAGAGACCCAGTACTTC.